This TCR beta chain was observed in a study of blood T cell repertoires in COVID-19. Study as a whole: Nucleic acid was either cDNA or gDNA, and it came from T cells, B-cell-depleted T cells, or PBMCs.

Only in-frame clones appear in the TCRdb table, and some are missing; sequencing was by immunoSEQ multiplex PCR. The table lists approximately 70,000 clones, 65% to 90% of them singletons. This sequence was found in a man in his sixties or seventies with active or convalescent COVID-19. The sequenced sample was peripheral blood.

This chain's CDR3 is CASRATGITEAFF. CDR3 sequence (DNA): TGTGCCAGCAGGGCCACAGGGATCACTGAAGCTTTCTTT. The genes are TRBV28 and TRBJ1-1; a possible D gene is TRBD1 (6 bases). CDR1 is MDHEN, CDR2 SYDVKM, per germline. V lost 6 bases, J lost 4 bases, and 12 bases lay in between. The CDR3 has 13 amino acids.